This paragraph covers one TCR beta chain sequence. What it binds is not known. The sample is drawn from a study of T cell responses to AZD1222 COVID-19 vaccine. Study at large: Second doses that came at about 4 or about 12 weeks were put together.

Points from the study as a whole: Mostly white British, mostly female donors; authors suggested clonal diversity may be underestimated. Targets within unmutated variant regions were reportedly found for nearly half of spike-specific TCRs. Spike-wide vaccine-associated CD4 TCRs dominated at 160-218 and 743-854.

Sequencing was performed with immunoSEQ multiplex PCR; in TCRdb, only in-frame clones are kept and a portion is missing. The sample has about 130,000 clones, about nine tenths seen once. V was clipped by 2 bases and J by 5 bases; unmatched bases: 5. Germline V lookup: CDR1 SEHNR, CDR2 FQNEAQ (reference sequence). The CDR3 spans 14 residues. This chain links TRBV7-9 with TRBJ1-1; 7 bases align to TRBD1. This receptor was identified in an adult in good health. Sample: peripheral blood, taken on day 0 of AZD1222 vaccination. As DNA, the CDR3 is TGTGCCAGCAGCTTACAAGGGGGCGGAACTGAAGCTTTCTTT. It yields the protein CASSLQGGGTEAFF.